Following are 9 T cell receptor beta chains from one sample sequenced in a study of blood T cell repertoires in COVID-19. Method: immunoSEQ multiplex PCR; TCRdb's copy keeps in-frame clones and lacks some. The sample holds approximately 140,000 clones; 75% to 90% are singletons and the top ten take less than 20%. Material: peripheral blood. These receptors all come from a man aged 45-60 years with active or convalescent COVID-19.

The V and J genes are TRBV6-6 and TRBJ1-5; possible D gene TRBD1, 5 bases. CDR3 size: 13 residues. Trimming pared 2 bases from V and 6 bases from J, leaving 8 bases between. CDR1 is MNHNY, CDR2 SVGAGI, per germline (reference sequence). CDR3 sequence reads: CASSYGAIQPQHF. Written as DNA, the CDR3 is TGTGCCAGCAGTTACGGGGCTATTCAGCCCCAGCATTTT.

This chain connects TRBV18 to TRBJ2-3, with 7 nucleotides matching TRBD1. CDR1 and CDR2 from the germline V gene are KGHSH and LQKENI. V trimming: 4 bases; J trimming: 2 bases; junction bases outside the gene matches: 6. The CDR3 has 15 residues. In DNA form, the CDR3 reads TGTGCCAGCTCACTACAGGGGATTTCCACAGATACGCAGTATTTT. This translates into CASSLQGISTDTQYF.

There are a few counts of this clone. The chain combines TRBV27 with TRBJ1-5, with TRBD1 matching 7 bases. The V and J ends lost 7 bases and 0 bases, in that order; junction bases with no gene match: 3. The CDR3 covers 14 residues. Germline V lookup: CDR1 MNHEY, CDR2 SMNVEV (reference sequence). CDR3 nucleotides: TGTGCCAGCAAGGGGGCCTATAGCAATCAGCCCCAGCATTTT. Encoded protein: CASKGAYSNQPQHF.

The gene calls are TRBV5-1 and TRBJ2-5; unclear D gene. Germline V CDR1 and CDR2: SGHRS, YFSETQ. V lost 1 base, J lost 4 bases, and 11 bases lay in between. This CDR3 has 14 amino acids. CDR3 nucleotide sequence: TGCGCCAGCAGCTTGAACGGAGAGAGAGAGACCCAGTACTTC. Protein product: CASSLNGERETQYF.

This chain joins TRBV7-8 and TRBJ2-3, with 10 bases that match TRBD2. V lost 3 bases to trimming and J lost 5 bases; unmatched junction nucleotides: 5. This CDR3 has 15 amino acids. Germline V CDR1 and CDR2: SGHVS, FQNEAQ. The CDR3 here is CASSFSASGRDTQYF. CDR3 sequence (DNA): TGTGCCAGCAGCTTTTCGGCTAGCGGGAGAGATACGCAGTATTTT.

A remark on this clone: Other DNA sequences from this sample encode an identical CDR3 as well. The V call is TRBV7-2, the J call TRBJ2-5; D gene uncertain. V gave up 3 bases and J gave up 3 bases, with 2 bases separating them. The CDR3 contains 11 residues. The germline CDR1 and CDR2 sequences are SGHTA and FQGNSA. The CDR3 is CASSFKETQYF. In DNA form, the CDR3 reads TGTGCCAGCAGCTTCAAAGAGACCCAGTACTTC.

The rearrangement joins TRBV29-1 to TRBJ2-5, with 12 nucleotides matching TRBD2. The CDR3 is made up of 14 amino acids. CDR1 SQVTM and CDR2 ANQGSEA come from the germline V gene. V lost 5 bases to trimming and J lost 7 bases; unmatched junction nucleotides: 8. The chain's CDR3 is CSVSLAGGRGTQYF. The CDR3 region has the DNA TGCAGCGTTTCCCTAGCGGGGGGGCGTGGGACCCAGTACTTC.

The genes are TRBV9 and TRBJ1-2; possibly TRBD1 for D (5 bases). This CDR3 comprises 14 residues. CDR1 and CDR2 from the germline V gene are SGDLS and YYNGEE. The V gene lost 0 bases and the J gene lost 2 bases, with 8 bases spanning the gap. The CDR3, as DNA: TGTGCCAGCAGCGTAGCCCCAGGGAACTATGGCTACACCTTC. This gives the protein CASSVAPGNYGYTF.

Only one count was recorded for this clone. This chain links TRBV11-2 with TRBJ2-2; the match to TRBD2 covers 7 bases. Germline CDR1 and CDR2: SGHAT and FQNNGV. The V segment lost 5 bases and the J segment 8 bases; nucleotides outside the gene matches: 17. CDR3 size: 17 residues. CDR3 bases: TGTGCCAGCAGCGGGCCTGGCGGGAGCAACCTGGTAGGGGAGCTGTTTTTT. Its translation: CASSGPGGSNLVGELFF.